The following is a TCR beta chain sequence with its context. The junction had 12 bases not matched to a gene; V was cut back by 6 bases and J by 3 bases. This CDR3 comprises 17 residues. Looked up from germline, CDR1 is SGHTA and CDR2 is FQGTGA. The sample comes from a study of blood T cell repertoires in COVID-19. Authors' processing steps: Estimation of nucleated cell counts relied on the amplification of reference gene primers. The table came from immunoSEQ multiplex PCR; TCRdb's copy has only in-frame clones and leaves some out. The DNA was the basis for D and trimming; V, J and clone size are from that table. The sample lists about 130,000 clones, approximately 87% occurring once.

The specimen sequenced was peripheral blood. The origin of this receptor is a woman aged 55-75 years with acute or convalescent COVID-19. This chain uses TRBV7-3 with TRBJ1-5; 9 bases are shared with TRBD1. Written as DNA, the CDR3 is TGTGCCAGCAGTTTATTGGAGGGACAGGGCCTCAATCAGCCCCAGCATTTT. Translation: CASSLLEGQGLNQPQHF.